One and the same sample provided the 13 T cell receptor beta chains below, sequenced in a study of T cell responses to AZD1222 COVID-19 vaccine. Some clones are missing from TCRdb's copy, which holds only in-frame ones; the method was immunoSEQ multiplex PCR. The table has 120,000 or so clones, 75% to 85% seen once. The source material was peripheral blood, sampled 28 days after the second AZD1222 dose. Receptors originate from an adult who received the AZD1222 COVID-19 vaccine.

The CDR3 region is CASSQVLPGQGRTGELFF. In DNA, the CDR3 is TGCGCCAGCAGCCAAGTTCTTCCCGGACAGGGCAGAACCGGGGAGCTGTTTTTT. This chain joins TRBV4-1 and TRBJ2-2; 8 bases agree with TRBD1. The CDR3 consists of 18 residues. Per germline, CDR1 MGHRA and CDR2 YSYEKL. The ends lost 1 base at V and 5 bases at J; junction bases unmatched: 12.

The J gene is TRBJ2-4, the V gene TRBV7-8; D ambiguous. Trimming stripped 0 bases from V and 0 bases from J, with 12 bases between. Germline V gene lookup returns CDR1 SGHVS and CDR2 FQNEAQ. The CDR3 sequence is 17 residues long. The DNA of the CDR3 is TGTGCCAGCAGCTTAGCCCCCTTCGAGGCAGCCAAAAACATTCAGTACTTC. Encoded protein: CASSLAPFEAAKNIQYF. Full variable domain (remainder filled in from reference TRBV7-8 and TRBJ2-4): GAGVSQSPRYKVAKRGQDVALRCDPISGHVSLFWYQQALGQGPEFLTYFQNEAQLDKSGLPSDRFFAERPEGSVSTLKIQRTQQEDSAVYLCASSLAPFEAAKNIQYFGAGTRLSVL.

In its sample, this clone was seen once. V gene TRBV7-9 combines with J gene TRBJ1-4; D call uncertain. Germline assignment: CDR1 SEHNR and CDR2 FQNEAQ (reference sequence). V shed 8 bases and J shed 7 bases, with 17 bases lying between them. The CDR3 length is 14 residues. The CDR3: CASQVGMEVEKLFF. Written as DNA, the CDR3 is TGTGCCAGCCAGGTCGGGATGGAGGTTGAAAAACTGTTTTTT.

This chain uses TRBV19 with TRBJ1-3; D perhaps matches TRBD1 (5 bases). Between the trimmed V and J ends, which lost 3 bases and 0 bases, there was a span of 15 bases. The CDR3 contains 17 residues. CDR1 and CDR2 from the germline V gene are LNHDA and SQIVND (reference sequence). The CDR3 sequence: CASSISDSLYSGNTIYF. DNA of the CDR3: TGTGCCAGTAGTATCAGCGACAGCCTATACTCTGGAAACACCATATATTTT.

V gene TRBV5-8 combines with J gene TRBJ1-1; D possibly corresponds to TRBD1 (5 bases). The CDR3 spans 12 residues. Per the germline V gene, CDR1 is SGHTS and CDR2 is YDEGEE. V gave up 3 bases and J gave up 8 bases, with 11 bases separating them. CDR3 amino acids: CASSYRLWEAFF. CDR3 DNA sequence: TGTGCCAGCAGCTACAGGTTGTGGGAAGCTTTCTTT.

The chain couples TRBV7-2 to TRBJ2-2; no definite D call. The CDR3 runs to 15 residues. Trimming stripped 1 base from V and 1 base from J, with 7 bases between. Germline V lookup: CDR1 SGHTA, CDR2 FQGNSA. As DNA, the CDR3 is TGTGCCAGCAGCTTAGGCGTCGGGAACACCGGGGAGCTGTTTTTT. Translated: CASSLGVGNTGELFF.

This clone was observed a single time. V and J are TRBV5-1 and TRBJ1-6, with D possibly TRBD1 on 5 matching bases. Germline CDR1 is SGHRS and CDR2 is YFSETQ. V lost 2 bases, J lost 9 bases, and 18 bases lay in between. The CDR3 has 16 residues. CDR3 bases: TGCGCCAGCAGCTTCCTGCCGGGGCCGGGGATTTCACCCCTCCACTTT. It yields the protein CASSFLPGPGISPLHF.

The chain carries TRBV29-1 and TRBJ1-1; D not resolved. Trimming cost V 1 base and J 0 bases, with 12 bases left between them. In germline, CDR1 is SQVTM, CDR2 ANQGSEA. The CDR3 is made up of 15 amino acids. The CDR3 coding sequence is TGCAGCGTTGAAGGAACCTTTGGGATGAACACTGAAGCTTTCTTT. Translated: CSVEGTFGMNTEAFF.

In its sample, this clone was seen once. This chain connects TRBV9 to TRBJ2-5; no definite D call. The CDR3 spans 12 residues. Germline CDR1 is SGDLS and CDR2 is YYNGEE. The V gene lost 0 bases and the J gene lost 7 bases, with 7 bases spanning the gap. In nucleotides, the CDR3 is TGTGCCAGCAGCGTAGTGGGTGGGACCCAGTACTTC. Translating it yields CASSVVGGTQYF.

This sequence joins TRBV19 and TRBJ1-5; D possibly corresponds to TRBD1 (5 bases). CDR1 and CDR2 from the germline V gene are LNHDA and SQIVND (reference sequence). Between the trimmed V and J ends, which lost 3 bases and 5 bases, there was a span of 8 bases. CDR3 length equals 13 residues. In DNA, the CDR3 is TGTGCCAGTAGTATCGTAGGGGATCAGCCCCAGCATTTT. This sequence encodes CASSIVGDQPQHF.

V is TRBV7-8 and J is TRBJ2-2; D is perhaps TRBD2 (5 bases). Trimming took off 5 bases at V and 7 bases at J, with 14 bases between the two ends. The CDR3 consists of 14 residues. The germline gives CDR1 SGHVS, CDR2 FQNEAQ. The CDR3, as DNA: TGTGCCAGCAGCCTTGGGAGCCGGATCGGGGAGCTGTTTTTT. It yields the protein CASSLGSRIGELFF.

This clone has just one count. The sample contains more than one DNA sequence encoding this CDR3. V is TRBV6-5 and J is TRBJ2-7, with a possible D match to TRBD2 (6 bases). The CDR3 runs 15 residues. V was clipped by 5 bases and J by 0 bases, with 14 bases between them. CDR1 and CDR2 (germline): MNHEY, SVGAGI. The CDR3 nucleotides are TGTGCCAGCAGTCCGGGACGGGGGTTCTCCTACGAGCAGTACTTC. Encoded protein: CASSPGRGFSYEQYF.

This rearrangement joins TRBV4-2 to TRBJ2-3, with D tentatively TRBD1 or TRBD2 (5 bases each). Trimming shortened V by 0 bases and J by 8 bases, and 12 bases separated the two germline ends. This CDR3 region has 14 residues. Germline values: CDR1 LGHNA, CDR2 YNFKEQ. The CDR3 loop reads CASSQDRGAATQYF. DNA of the CDR3: TGTGCCAGCAGCCAAGATAGAGGGGCGGCTACGCAGTATTTT.